The 4 T cell receptor beta chains listed next were all sequenced from one sample in a study of shared clonotypes between healthy human individuals. Profiling relied on immunoSEQ multiplex PCR, and the TCRdb table lists in-frame clones only, not all of them. This sample has just over 2,000,000 clones; roughly 95% occur once, and the top ten carry roughly 0.13%. Sequencing was carried out using naive CD4+ T cells sorted from blood. Subset meaning: CD45RA+ positively selected. The receptors originated from a man between 18 and 29 years old in good health.

The chain is built from TRBV5-1 and TRBJ1-6; possibly TRBD1 for D (6 bases). CDR1 and CDR2 (germline): SGHRS, YFSETQ. This CDR3 comprises 16 residues. V was cut by 1 base and J by 10 bases, with 18 bases left in between. CDR3 DNA: TGCGCCAGCAGCTTGCGCCTGGCAGGGGACGGGTCACCCCTCCACTTT. Encoded protein: CASSLRLAGDGSPLHF.

The chain employs TRBV5-1 and TRBJ1-2; 8 nucleotides match TRBD1. The CDR3 has 16 residues. The trim removed 4 bases at V and 5 bases at J, leaving 13 bases unmatched. Germline V gives CDR1 SGHRS, CDR2 YFSETQ. Here the CDR3 DNA reads TGCGCCAGCAGCCCCCAGGACAGGGCCTCGCCTTATGGCTACACCTTC. Translated, it gives CASSPQDRASPYGYTF. Looking up the rest from reference TRBV5-1 and TRBJ1-2 gives the full variable domain: KAGVTQTPRYLIKTRGQQVTLSCSPISGHRSVSWYQQTPGQGLQFLFEYFSETQRNKGNFPGRFSGRQFSNSRSEMNVSTLELGDSALYLCASSPQDRASPYGYTFGSGTRLTVV.

This chain links TRBV7-8 with TRBJ2-7; no reliable D call. V gave up 2 bases and J gave up 3 bases, with 5 bases separating them. Germline V gene sequence: CDR1 SGHVS, CDR2 FQNEAQ. CDR3 length: 12 amino acids. CDR3 nucleotide sequence: TGTGCCAGCAGCTTACTCGGCTACGAGCAGTACTTC. This gives the protein CASSLLGYEQYF. Complete variable domain (other parts from reference TRBV7-8 and TRBJ2-7): GAGVSQSPRYKVAKRGQDVALRCDPISGHVSLFWYQQALGQGPEFLTYFQNEAQLDKSGLPSDRFFAERPEGSVSTLKIQRTQQEDSAVYLCASSLLGYEQYFGPGTRLTVT.

This clone was detected only once. The CDR3 here is CASSQGLPGSPLHF. The DNA for the CDR3 is TGCGCCAGCAGCCAAGGACTCCCGGGCTCACCCCTCCACTTT. The chain employs TRBV10-1 and TRBJ1-6; D not resolved. The CDR3 runs to 14 residues. Trimming took off 6 bases at V and 10 bases at J, with 16 bases between the two ends. The germline gives CDR1 WNHNN, CDR2 SYGVQD (reference sequence).